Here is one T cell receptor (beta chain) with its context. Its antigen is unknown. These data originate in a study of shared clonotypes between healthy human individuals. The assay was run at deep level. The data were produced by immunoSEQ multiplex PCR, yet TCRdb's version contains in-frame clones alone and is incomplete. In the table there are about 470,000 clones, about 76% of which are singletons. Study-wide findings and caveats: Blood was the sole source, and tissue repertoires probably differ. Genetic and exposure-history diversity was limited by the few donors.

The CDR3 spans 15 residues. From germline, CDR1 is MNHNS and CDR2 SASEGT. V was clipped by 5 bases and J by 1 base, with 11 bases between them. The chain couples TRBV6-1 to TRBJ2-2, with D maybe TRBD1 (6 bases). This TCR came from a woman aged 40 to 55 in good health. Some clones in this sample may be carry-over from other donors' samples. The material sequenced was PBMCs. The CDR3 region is CASSLRTVNTGELFF. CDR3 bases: TGTGCCAGCAGTCTCCGGACAGTGAACACCGGGGAGCTGTTTTTT.